Below are 17 T cell receptor beta chains sequenced from a single sample in a study of T cells in Graves' hyperthyroidism and ophthalmopathy. There were TCR beta CDR3 regions amplified from RNA transcripts. HTBI primers were used for first-round RT-PCR of the TCR CDR3. A single record per CDR3 protein comes from TCRdb applying MiXCR to the multiplex PCR reads. Among under 200,000 distinct CDR3 sequences listed, less than 10% were seen once. Sequenced: blood. The receptors were sampled from a woman aged 18-29 years with Graves' hyperthyroidism that later progressed to Graves' ophthalmopathy.

This clonotype showed up many times. V usage is TRBV11-2 and J usage is TRBJ2-5; D remains unclear. The CDR3 is 12 amino acids. The germline CDR1 and CDR2 sequences are SGHAT and FQNNGV. V gave up 1 base and J gave up 3 bases, with 3 bases separating them. CDR3 amino acids: CASSLAKETQYF. The CDR3 region has the DNA TGTGCCAGCAGCTTAGCTAAAGAGACCCAGTACTTC.

Concerning this clonotype itself: A much larger clone is a single base away; this may be a read error. This sequence joins TRBV7-2 and TRBJ2-3; D is perhaps TRBD2 (6 bases). Germline-derived CDR1 and CDR2 are SGHTA and FQGNSA. The CDR3 runs to 15 residues. The CDR3 sequence is CASSLVSGVSDTRYF. CDR3 in DNA: TGTGCCAGCAGCTTAGTGTCGGGAGTGAGCGATACGCGGTATTTT.

This clonotype was recorded at least ten times. The J gene is TRBJ1-2, the V gene TRBV9; a weak D match, TRBD1 (6 bases). The CDR3 sequence is 15 residues long. The V end was cut by 0 bases, the J end by 4 bases, with 13 bases between. CDR1 is SGDLS and CDR2 is YYNGEE in the germline V gene. CDR3 protein: CASSVEDSYTYGYTF. DNA of the CDR3: TGTGCCAGCAGCGTAGAGGACAGCTACACCTATGGCTACACCTTC. The whole variable domain, filled in from reference TRBV9 and TRBJ1-2, reads DSGVTQTPKHLITATGQRVTLRCSPRSGDLSVYWYQQSLDQGLQFLIQYYNGEERAKGNILERFSAQQFPDLHSELNLSSLELGDSALYFCASSVEDSYTYGYTFGSGTRLTVV.

This clonotype was observed a few times. This chain links TRBV19 with TRBJ1-6; no reliable D call. V lost 1 base to trimming and J lost 10 bases, with 11 bases between them. The CDR3 loop spans 14 amino acids. Germline assignment: CDR1 LNHDA and CDR2 SQIVND (reference sequence). DNA for the CDR3: TGTGCCAGTAGTATAGCCAGCTACTTATCACCCCTCCACTTT. Residues: CASSIASYLSPLHF.

The V and J genes are TRBV11-3 and TRBJ2-5; D is ambiguous. Germline lookup yields CDR1 SGHNT and CDR2 YENEEA. V was shortened by 2 bases and J by 0 bases, with 19 bases between the two germline ends. The CDR3 covers 18 residues. The CDR3 nucleotides are TGTGCCAGCAGCTTAATAACTAAAGTCGTGTACGACCAAGAGACCCAGTACTTC. Its translation is CASSLITKVVYDQETQYF.

The V call is TRBV20-1, the J call TRBJ2-7; possible D gene TRBD2, 6 bases. Germline V gives CDR1 DFQATT, CDR2 SNEGSKA (reference sequence). This CDR3 comprises 16 residues. Trimming removed 3 bases from V and 1 base from J, with 19 bases in between. In nucleotides, the CDR3 is TGCAGTGCTAGGGAGGAGGGCCAGGTGCTATCCTACGAGCAGTACTTC. It yields the protein CSAREEGQVLSYEQYF.

This clonotype was seen a few times. A single base separates this from a much larger clone, so it may be a read error. The V call is TRBV7-3, the J call TRBJ2-1, with TRBD1 matching over 8 bases. CDR3 length: 15 amino acids. CDR1 and CDR2 (germline): SGHTA, FQGTGA. V gave up 5 bases and J gave up 9 bases; unmatched junction bases: 12. The CDR3 nucleotides read TGTGCCAGCAGCATACAGGGGGGAGGTGTTAGTGAGCAGTTCTTC. It specifies CASSIQGGGVSEQFF.

A few counts support this clonotype. CDR3 sequence reads: CASSPKGLAGGLNTGELFF. CDR3 DNA sequence: TGTGCCAGCAGCCCAAAAGGACTAGCGGGGGGCTTGAACACCGGGGAGCTGTTTTTT. The chain carries TRBV13 and TRBJ2-2; TRBD2 matches at 14 bases. V lost 5 bases and J lost 1; bases outside the gene matches: 9. The germline V gene encodes CDR1 PRHDT and CDR2 FYEKMQ (reference sequence). CDR3 size: 19 residues.

There are many counts of this clonotype. The chain links TRBV6-1 to TRBJ2-1; D not resolved. Trimming took 3 bases from V and 0 from J, leaving 12 bases between them. CDR3 length: 16 residues. The V gene's germline CDR1 is MNHNS and CDR2 SASEGT. DNA of the CDR3: TGTGCCAGCAGTGAGGAGCGAGCGCTCTCCTACAATGAGCAGTTCTTC. It encodes CASSEERALSYNEQFF.

This clonotype occurred many times. The chain has TRBV11-2 and TRBJ1-1; 10 bases align to TRBD1. Trimming cost V 0 bases and J 4 bases; bases outside gene matches: 5. Germline CDR1 SGHAT, CDR2 FQNNGV. This CDR3 spans 16 amino acids. The CDR3 is CASSLDGTGAVTEAFF. Here the CDR3 DNA reads TGTGCCAGCAGCTTAGATGGGACAGGGGCCGTCACTGAAGCTTTCTTT.

This clonotype was counted many times. V usage is TRBV20-1 and J usage is TRBJ1-1; 10 positions match TRBD1. With V trimmed by 4 bases and J by 4 bases, 6 bases remained unmatched. The CDR3 is 14 amino acids. CDR1 and CDR2 from the germline V gene are DFQATT and SNEGSKA (reference sequence). The CDR3 loop reads CSAITRTGGTEAFF. The CDR3 coding sequence is TGCAGTGCTATAACTAGGACAGGGGGCACTGAAGCTTTCTTT.

This clonotype was detected many times. V and J are TRBV9 and TRBJ2-3, with a possible D match to TRBD1 (6 bases). The germline CDR1 and CDR2 sequences are SGDLS and YYNGEE. The CDR3 totals 14 residues. The germline V and J ends were trimmed by 3 bases and 4 bases, with 12 bases remaining between them. CDR3 in DNA: TGTGCCAGCAGCGCAAGGGACACCCCAGATACGCAGTATTTT. Its protein product is CASSARDTPDTQYF. The entire variable domain, with the rest obtained from reference TRBV9 and TRBJ2-3, is as follows: DSGVTQTPKHLITATGQRVTLRCSPRSGDLSVYWYQQSLDQGLQFLIQYYNGEERAKGNILERFSAQQFPDLHSELNLSSLELGDSALYFCASSARDTPDTQYFGPGTRLTVL.

By sample fraction, this clonotype is large. This chain links TRBV2 with TRBJ2-1, with TRBD2 identical over 11 bases. Germline loops: CDR1 SNHLY, CDR2 FYNNEI. The J segment lost 3 bases and the V segment lost 5 bases, leaving 6 bases of the junction unmatched. This CDR3 region has 16 residues. CDR3 sequence reads: CASSLASGGYYNEQFF. In nucleotides, the CDR3 is TGTGCCAGCAGTCTCGCTAGCGGGGGGTACTACAATGAGCAGTTCTTC.

This clonotype occurred many times. The V and J genes are TRBV12-3 or TRBV12-4 and TRBJ1-1; D not resolved. This CDR3 contains 13 residues. V gave up 5 bases and J gave up 7 bases, with 14 bases separating them. The CDR3 DNA reads TGTGCCAGCAGTCCCTTTGAGCGGGGTGAAGCTTTCTTT. Translation gives CASSPFERGEAFF.

The V and J genes are TRBV4-2 and TRBJ1-1; D might be TRBD1 (5 bases). Trimming removed 1 base from V and 1 base from J, with 10 bases in between. The CDR3 consists of 15 residues. Germline lookup yields CDR1 LGHNA and CDR2 YNFKEQ. The CDR3 loop is CASSQVQGENTEAFF. The CDR3 nucleotides are TGTGCCAGCAGCCAAGTTCAGGGCGAGAACACTGAAGCTTTCTTT.

This clonotype has a handful of counts. CDR3 residues: CASSLGDRGGENTEAFF. CDR3 coding DNA: TGTGCCAGCAGCTTAGGAGACAGGGGTGGAGAGAACACTGAAGCTTTCTTT. The chain has TRBV7-6 and TRBJ1-1; 8 positions match TRBD1. The germline V gene has CDR1 SGHVS and CDR2 FNYEAQ. Trimming cost V 1 base and J 1 base; bases outside gene matches: 8. The CDR3 runs 17 residues.

There are many counts of this clonotype. The chain combines TRBV6-1 with TRBJ1-1, with D maybe TRBD1 (5 bases). CDR1 and CDR2 from the germline V gene are MNHNS and SASEGT. V lost 5 bases and J lost 4, with 17 bases in between. The CDR3 is made up of 15 amino acids. CDR3 region: CASSQLKGKGTEAFF. Here the CDR3 DNA reads TGTGCCAGCAGTCAACTAAAGGGGAAGGGCACTGAAGCTTTCTTT.